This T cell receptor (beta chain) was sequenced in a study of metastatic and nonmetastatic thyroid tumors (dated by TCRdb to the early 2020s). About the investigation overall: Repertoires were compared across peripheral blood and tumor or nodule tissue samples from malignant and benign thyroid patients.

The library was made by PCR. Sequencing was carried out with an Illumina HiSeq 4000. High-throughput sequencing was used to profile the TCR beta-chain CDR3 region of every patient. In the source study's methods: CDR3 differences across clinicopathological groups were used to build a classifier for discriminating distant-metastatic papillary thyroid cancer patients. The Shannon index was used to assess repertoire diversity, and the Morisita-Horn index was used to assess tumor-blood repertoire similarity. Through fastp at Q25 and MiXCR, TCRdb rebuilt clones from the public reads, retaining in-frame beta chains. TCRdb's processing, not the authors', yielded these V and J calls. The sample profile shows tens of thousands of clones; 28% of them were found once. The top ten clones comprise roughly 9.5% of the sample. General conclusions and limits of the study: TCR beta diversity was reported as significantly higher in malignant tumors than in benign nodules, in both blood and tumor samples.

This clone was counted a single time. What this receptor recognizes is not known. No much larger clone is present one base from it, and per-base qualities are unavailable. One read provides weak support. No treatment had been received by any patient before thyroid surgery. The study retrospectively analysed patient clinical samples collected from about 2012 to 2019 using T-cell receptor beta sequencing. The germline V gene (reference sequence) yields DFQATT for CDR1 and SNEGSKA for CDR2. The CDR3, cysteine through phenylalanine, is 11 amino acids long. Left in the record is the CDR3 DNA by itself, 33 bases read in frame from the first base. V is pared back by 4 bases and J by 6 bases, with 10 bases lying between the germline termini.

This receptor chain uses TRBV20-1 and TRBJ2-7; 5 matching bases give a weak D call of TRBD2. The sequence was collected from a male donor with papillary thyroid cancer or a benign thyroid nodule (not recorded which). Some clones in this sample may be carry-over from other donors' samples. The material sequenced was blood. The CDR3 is CSAKNAGEQYF. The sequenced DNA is TGCAGTGCTAAGAACGCGGGCGAGCAGTACTTC.